Following are 28 T cell receptor beta chains from one sample sequenced in a study of T cell clones after liver transplantation (dated by TCRdb to between 2019 and 2020). The library relied on the immunoSEQ multiplex PCR assay. In its TCRdb copy, this immuneACCESS table keeps in-frame sequences only and misses some clones. Where compared with another copy, unresolved V genes explain less than half of these, and the others have no known cause. This sample comprises tens of thousands of clones, around 93% of them detected only once. The top ten clones comprise 0.98% of the sample. Material: CD4+ T cells from blood, obtained approximately 27 months after liver transplant. The origin of the receptors is a human patient who received a liver transplant. After a transplant, some T cells may have been passed on by the graft donor.

This clone was counted between two and nine times. This chain connects TRBV5-4 to TRBJ2-2; D gene unclear. Germline V CDR1 and CDR2: SGHNT, YYREEE (reference sequence). This CDR3 has 15 residues. V gave up 4 bases and J gave up 6 bases, with 16 bases separating them. The CDR3 is CASSLYEVSAGELFF. Written as DNA, the CDR3 is TGTGCCAGCAGCCTTTATGAGGTATCGGCCGGGGAGCTGTTTTTT. Variable domain in full (rest from reference TRBV5-4 and TRBJ2-2): ETGVTQSPTHLIKTRGQQVTLRCSSQSGHNTVSWYQQALGQGPQFIFQYYREEENGRGNFPPRFSGLQFPNYSSELNVNALELDDSALYLCASSLYEVSAGELFFGEGSRLTVL.

The chain links TRBV19 to TRBJ2-2; D remains unclear. V was clipped by 4 bases and J by 4 bases, with 16 bases between them. The CDR3 extends over 16 amino acids. Germline-derived CDR1 and CDR2 are LNHDA and SQIVND (reference sequence). CDR3 in amino acids: CASSTNRALGTGELFF. CDR3 bases: TGTGCCAGTAGTACAAACCGGGCCTTAGGCACCGGGGAGCTGTTTTTT.

This chain links TRBV11-1 with TRBJ2-7, with 10 bases lining up with TRBD2. V lost 2 bases, J lost 6 bases, and 10 bases stayed unmatched. In germline, CDR1 is SGHAT, CDR2 FQDESV (reference sequence). CDR3 length equals 16 residues. The CDR3 DNA is TGTGCCAGCAGCTTATCCCCTCTAGCGGGAGCGAGCGAGCAGTACTTC. This gives the protein CASSLSPLAGASEQYF.

The genes are TRBV6-1 and TRBJ1-1, with unresolved D. The germline CDR1 and CDR2 sequences are MNHNS and SASEGT. The V and J ends lost 8 bases and 8 bases respectively, with 18 bases between them. The CDR3 length is 13 residues. The CDR3 reads CASVSGRSPEAFF. CDR3 bases: TGTGCCAGCGTCTCCGGGCGAAGCCCGGAAGCTTTCTTT.

The rearrangement links TRBV5-1 to TRBJ1-1, with D uncertain. The CDR3 loop spans 16 amino acids. CDR1 is SGHRS and CDR2 is YFSETQ in the germline V gene. Trimming stripped 5 bases from V and 1 base from J, with 18 bases between. The CDR3 DNA follows: TGCGCCAGCAGGGAGGTGGGCAGTACCTCGAACACTGAAGCTTTCTTT. Protein: CASREVGSTSNTEAFF.

The V gene is TRBV27, the J gene TRBJ2-1; D may match TRBD1 or TRBD2 (5 bases each). Germline CDR1 is MNHEY and CDR2 is SMNVEV (reference sequence). This CDR3 spans 16 amino acids. Trimming took off 8 bases at V and 0 bases at J, with 17 bases between the two ends. The CDR3 DNA reads as TGTGCCAGCGCCGGAGAGGGACCCTTCTCCTACAATGAGCAGTTCTTC. This encodes CASAGEGPFSYNEQFF.

This clone showed up just once. The gene calls are TRBV5-1 and TRBJ2-7; 11 bases align to TRBD2. The CDR3 has 15 amino acids. The V and J ends lost 4 bases and 3 bases, in that order; junction bases with no gene match: 6. Germline V gene lookup returns CDR1 SGHRS and CDR2 YFSETQ. CDR3 nucleotides: TGCGCCAGCAGCACGGAGACTAGCGGGATCTACGAGCAGTACTTC. Its protein is CASSTETSGIYEQYF.

The V and J genes are TRBV5-6 and TRBJ1-2; tentative D call: TRBD1 (5 bases). The CDR3 runs to 13 residues. Germline CDR1 SGHDT, CDR2 YYEEEE. The V end was cut by 0 bases, the J end by 6 bases, with 9 bases between. The CDR3 protein is CASSLVRDHGYTF. CDR3 nucleotides: TGTGCCAGCAGCTTGGTCAGGGACCATGGCTACACCTTC.

The CDR3 region is CASSLTGDSPNQPQHF. CDR3 bases: TGTGCCAGCAGTCTGACCGGGGACAGCCCCAATCAGCCCCAGCATTTT. The chain uses TRBV7-8 and TRBJ1-5, with 7 positions matching TRBD1. J lost 3 bases, V lost 6 bases, and 11 bases had no gene match. CDR3 length: 16 residues. The germline V gene encodes CDR1 SGHVS and CDR2 FQNEAQ.

The chain uses TRBV28 and TRBJ2-5; TRBD2 is a possible D gene (6 bases). The germline V gene encodes CDR1 MDHEN and CDR2 SYDVKM. The V end lost 2 bases, the J end lost 7 bases, and 11 bases lay between the germline ends. The CDR3 is made up of 13 amino acids. The CDR3 DNA follows: TGTGCCAGCAGTTTACACGGGAGTGGGACCCAGTACTTC. This codes for CASSLHGSGTQYF.

This sequence joins TRBV6-4 and TRBJ1-1; D may be TRBD1 (6 bases). The CDR3 is 15 residues long. Trimming stripped 4 bases from V and 2 bases from J, with 14 bases between. CDR1 is MRHNA, CDR2 SNTAGT, per germline. The CDR3 sequence: CASSATGTGNTEAFF. The CDR3 DNA sequence: TGTGCCAGCAGTGCCACAGGGACGGGTAACACTGAAGCTTTCTTT.

V is TRBV7-8 and J is TRBJ2-7, with TRBD2 matching over 12 bases. The CDR3 is 14 residues long. Germline CDR1 SGHVS, CDR2 FQNEAQ. With 4 bases clipped from V and 3 bases from J, the junction kept 1 base outside the gene matches. Here the CDR3 reads CASSSTSGSYEQYF. DNA for the CDR3: TGTGCCAGCAGCTCGACTAGCGGGAGCTACGAGCAGTACTTC.

V usage is TRBV28 and J usage is TRBJ2-7; tentatively, D is TRBD1 (6 bases). The length of the CDR3 is 15 residues. The germline gives CDR1 MDHEN, CDR2 SYDVKM. Trimming stripped 4 bases from V and 1 base from J, with 14 bases between. The CDR3 here is CASSWLTGRSYEQYF. The CDR3 nucleotides are TGTGCCAGCAGTTGGCTGACAGGCCGTTCCTACGAGCAGTACTTC. The complete variable domain, with remaining parts taken from reference TRBV28 and TRBJ2-7, reads DVKVTQSSRYLVKRTGEKVFLECVQDMDHENMFWYRQDPGLGLRLIYFSYDVKMKEKGDIPEGYSVSREKKERFSLILESASTNQTSMYLCASSWLTGRSYEQYFGPGTRLTVT.

A note on this clone: Other DNA variants within this sample encode the same CDR3. This chain connects TRBV5-1 to TRBJ2-1, with TRBD2 matching over 8 bases. Germline CDR1 is SGHRS and CDR2 is YFSETQ. J lost 4 bases, V lost 2 bases, and 5 bases had no gene match. The CDR3 spans 15 residues. CDR3 DNA: TGCGCCAGCAGCTTCGGACTAGCAGATTACAATGAGCAGTTCTTC. This codes for CASSFGLADYNEQFF.

Turning to this clone: At one end the junction does not follow the germline gene, possibly because of a read error. The chain joins TRBV9 to TRBJ2-1; 9 bases match TRBD2. The germline CDR1 and CDR2 sequences are SGDLS and YYNGEE. CDR3 length equals 14 residues. In DNA, the CDR3 is TGTGCCGGCAGCGTAGCGGGAGCCTACAATGAGCAGTTCTTC. Translating it yields CAGSVAGAYNEQFF. The variable domain in full, with the rest retrieved from reference TRBV9 and TRBJ2-1, is DSGVTQTPKHLITATGQRVTLRCSPRSGDLSVYWYQQSLDQGLQFLIQYYNGEERAKGNILERFSAQQFPDLHSELNLSSLELGDSALYFCAGSVAGAYNEQFFGPGTRLTVL.

This clone was seen once. The chain joins TRBV28 to TRBJ1-4; 7 bases line up with TRBD1. The CDR3 has 16 amino acids. Losses at the gene ends were 6 bases for V and 1 base for J; bases not matched to a gene: 8. CDR1 and CDR2 (germline): MDHEN, SYDVKM. DNA of the CDR3: TGTGCCAGCAGCCCAGGGGGGATGGGAACTAATGAAAAACTGTTTTTT. Encoded protein: CASSPGGMGTNEKLFF.

The chain employs TRBV18 and TRBJ1-1; 9 bases are a match to TRBD1. Germline V gives CDR1 KGHSH, CDR2 LQKENI. The ends lost 5 bases at V and 1 base at J; junction bases unmatched: 8. The CDR3 extends over 16 amino acids. The CDR3 bases are TGTGCCAGCTCATTCCTCCCGGGACAGGGGAACACTGAAGCTTTCTTT. Translating gives CASSFLPGQGNTEAFF.

In its sample, this clone was seen once. This sequence joins TRBV19 and TRBJ2-3; D might be TRBD1 or TRBD2, each matching 5 bases. V was pared by 10 bases and J by 4 bases, with 18 bases between. The CDR3 consists of 14 residues. CDR1 and CDR2 from the germline V gene are LNHDA and SQIVND (reference sequence). The CDR3 region has the DNA TGTGCCACCCGAAACTACATGGGGGCAGATACGCAGTATTTT. Its translation is CATRNYMGADTQYF.

The rearrangement joins TRBV5-1 to TRBJ2-3; D is possibly TRBD1 or TRBD2 (5 bases each). CDR1 is SGHRS and CDR2 is YFSETQ in the germline V gene. The V end was cut by 4 bases, the J end by 0 bases, with 15 bases between. CDR3 length: 16 residues. The CDR3 nucleotides read TGCGCCAGCAGCATAGACAGCGGTTTTAGCACAGATACGCAGTATTTT. Translation gives CASSIDSGFSTDTQYF.

The V gene is TRBV13, the J gene TRBJ1-2; no clear D gene. Per the germline V gene, CDR1 is PRHDT and CDR2 is FYEKMQ (reference sequence). Trimming left V 0 bases short and J 3 bases short, with 5 bases between. The CDR3 covers 13 residues. CDR3 nucleotide sequence: TGTGCCAGCAGCTTAGGACGTGACTATGGCTACACCTTC. Translation gives CASSLGRDYGYTF.

J is TRBJ2-1 and V is TRBV27; 14 bases align to TRBD2. Per the germline V gene, CDR1 is MNHEY and CDR2 is SMNVEV (reference sequence). There are 16 residues in the CDR3. The ends lost 2 bases at V and 7 bases at J; junction bases unmatched: 4. The CDR3 reads CASSLRLAGGRNEQFF. Written as DNA, the CDR3 is TGTGCCAGCAGTTTACGACTAGCGGGAGGGAGAAATGAGCAGTTCTTC.

The sample holds one count of this clone. The rearrangement joins TRBV11-3 to TRBJ2-1; D is uncertain. With 0 bases removed from V and 12 bases from J, the gap between germline ends came to 18 bases. CDR1 and CDR2 from the germline V gene are SGHNT and YENEEA. This CDR3 contains 15 residues. DNA of the CDR3: TGTGCCAGCAGCTTAGATCTTACCGCGATTCCAGGGCAGTTCTTC. Amino acid sequence: CASSLDLTAIPGQFF.

The chain carries TRBV4-3 and TRBJ2-5; D gene uncertain. Judging by the DNA end, TRBJ2-7 fits better; the J call may be wrong. This CDR3 spans 15 amino acids. CDR1 and CDR2 from the germline V gene are LGHNA and YSLEER. CDR3 coding DNA: TGCGCCAGCAGCCAAGGGAGTAATCACCGATCCGAGCAGTACTTC. Translated, it gives CASSQGSNHRSEQYF.

This chain uses TRBV7-9 with TRBJ2-6; the D is unclear. V gave up 5 bases and J gave up 0 bases, with 17 bases separating them. The CDR3 has 18 amino acids. Germline CDR1 is SEHNR and CDR2 is FQNEAQ (reference sequence). The CDR3 DNA follows: TGTGCCAGCAGCCTCCTCGGGCGGACCAGCTCTGGGGCCAACGTCCTGACTTTC. Protein sequence: CASSLLGRTSSGANVLTF.

This clone came up a few times. The DNA of the CDR3 is TGCGCCAGCGGGTCTGGTAGCGGGGAGTACAATGAGCAGTTCTTC. Translation: CASGSGSGEYNEQFF. This sequence joins TRBV5-1 and TRBJ2-1, with 8 nucleotides matching TRBD2. The V segment lost 7 bases and the J segment 4 bases; nucleotides outside the gene matches: 10. The CDR3 extends over 15 amino acids. Germline CDR1 is SGHRS and CDR2 is YFSETQ.

The rearrangement uses TRBV5-4 and TRBJ1-1; tentative D call: TRBD1 (5 bases). V dropped 7 bases and J dropped 6 bases, with 19 bases sitting between them. The CDR3 totals 14 residues. Per germline, CDR1 SGHNT and CDR2 YYREEE (reference sequence). The CDR3 here is CASGPMGGVPEAFF. CDR3 bases: TGTGCCAGCGGACCTATGGGGGGGGTCCCTGAAGCTTTCTTT. Filled out from reference TRBV5-4 and TRBJ1-1, the complete variable domain reads ETGVTQSPTHLIKTRGQQVTLRCSSQSGHNTVSWYQQALGQGPQFIFQYYREEENGRGNFPPRFSGLQFPNYSSELNVNALELDDSALYLCASGPMGGVPEAFFGQGTRLTVV.

The chain recombines TRBV4-3 with TRBJ2-3; D is ambiguous. Germline lookup yields CDR1 LGHNA and CDR2 YSLEER. The CDR3 has 14 residues. Trimming removed 0 bases at V and 2 bases at J, with 6 bases between. This CDR3 is CASSQDPFTDTQYF. DNA of the CDR3: TGCGCCAGCAGCCAAGATCCGTTCACAGATACGCAGTATTTT.

V gene TRBV5-8 combines with J gene TRBJ2-7; a weak D match, TRBD2 (6 bases). Germline CDR1 reads SGHTS; CDR2 reads YDEGEE. V lost 4 bases and J lost 4, with 12 bases in between. CDR3 size: 13 residues. The CDR3 bases are TGTGCCAGCAGCGAGGGACTCCTATACGAGCAGTACTTC. Residues: CASSEGLLYEQYF.